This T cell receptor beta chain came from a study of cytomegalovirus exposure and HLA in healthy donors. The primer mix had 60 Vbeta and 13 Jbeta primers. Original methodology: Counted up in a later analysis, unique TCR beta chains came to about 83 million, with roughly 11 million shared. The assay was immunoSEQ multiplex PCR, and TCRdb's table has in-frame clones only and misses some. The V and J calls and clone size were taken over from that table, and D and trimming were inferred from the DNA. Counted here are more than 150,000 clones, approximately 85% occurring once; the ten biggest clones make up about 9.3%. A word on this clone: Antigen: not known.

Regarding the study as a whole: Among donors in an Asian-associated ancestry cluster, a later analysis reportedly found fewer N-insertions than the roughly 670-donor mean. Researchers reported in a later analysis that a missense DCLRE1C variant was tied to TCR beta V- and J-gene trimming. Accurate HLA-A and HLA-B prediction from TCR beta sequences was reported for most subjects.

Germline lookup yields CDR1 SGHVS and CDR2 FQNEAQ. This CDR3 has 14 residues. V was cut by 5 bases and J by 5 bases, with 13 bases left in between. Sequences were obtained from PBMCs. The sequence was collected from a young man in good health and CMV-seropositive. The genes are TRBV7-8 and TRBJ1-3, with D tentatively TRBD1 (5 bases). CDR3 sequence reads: CASSPGGGRNTIYF. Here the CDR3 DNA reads TGTGCCAGCAGCCCCGGGGGAGGGCGAAACACCATATATTTT.